The 2 T cell receptor beta chains below come from one sample, sequenced in a study of T cells after yellow fever vaccination. TCRdb reanalysed the 5' RACE reads using MiXCR and keeps one entry per CDR3 protein. This repertoire shows about 350,000 distinct CDR3 sequences, 8% to 9.5% found once; its top ten account for under 20%. This sample comprised PBMCs, obtained around 45 days after the first yellow fever vaccination. The source of these receptors is a man between 18 and 29 years old who received the YFV17D yellow fever vaccine.

The chain joins TRBV20-1 to TRBJ2-3; TRBD2 aligns across 14 bases. The V gene end was trimmed by 6 bases and the J gene end by 5 bases; junction bases not matched to a gene: 13. The CDR3 totals 17 residues. Germline V gene lookup returns CDR1 DFQATT and CDR2 SNEGSKA (reference sequence). The CDR3 DNA is TGCAGTGCGGACGAACTGGGACTAGCGGGGGCTGGAGATACGCAGTATTTT. The encoded protein is CSADELGLAGAGDTQYF.

The V gene is TRBV6-1, the J gene TRBJ1-6, with TRBD1 as a possible D gene (6 bases). Trimming took off 5 bases at V and 9 bases at J, with 17 bases between the two ends. Germline CDR1 MNHNS, CDR2 SASEGT. This CDR3 has 15 amino acids. The CDR3 DNA follows: TGTGCCAGCAGTCCTCAGGGTGGGGGCCCTTCACCCCTCCACTTT. Protein sequence: CASSPQGGGPSPLHF.